One T cell receptor beta chain is described in this entry. The CDR3 runs 17 residues. Germline V CDR1 and CDR2: LNHDA, SQIVND (reference sequence). With 4 bases clipped from V and 4 bases from J, the junction kept 11 bases outside the gene matches. Patients counted as stable if ophthalmopathy did not develop within 18 months. Disease duration under 2 months; hyperthyroidism patients were aged 18 to 65. Regions amplified from RNA transcripts were the TCR beta CDR3 regions. HTBI primers were employed in a first-round RT-PCR of the TCR CDR3. MiXCR was run by TCRdb on the multiplex PCR reads, yielding one entry per CDR3 protein. The top ten clones hold roughly 80% of a sample with 300,000 to 450,000 distinct CDR3 sequences, 20% to 25% of them seen once. The record originates from a study of T cells in Graves' hyperthyroidism and ophthalmopathy. The overall study: Peripheral blood sampling occurred at initial diagnosis, before any treatment.

The rearrangement uses TRBV19 and TRBJ2-3, with 10 bases aligning to TRBD2. The specimen was blood. This clonotype originated in a middle-aged man with Graves' hyperthyroidism. In DNA form, the CDR3 reads TGTGCCAGTAGTAGGCTAGCGGGGGCTTTAGGCGCAGATACGCAGTATTTT. Translating it yields CASSRLAGALGADTQYF.